Below, 27 T cell receptor beta chains from the same sample are listed, as sequenced in a study of CD8 T cells in ankylosing spondylitis listed by TCRdb under 2017. Their cognate antigens are unknown. The investigation overall reported the following: A TCR beta motif made up of under ten highly homologous amino acid variants appeared to be characteristic of blood from ankylosing spondylitis patients.

The library was prepared using 5' RACE. The run used an Illumina HiSeq 2500. TCRdb redid the processing of the public reads, applying fastp at Q25 and MiXCR, and retained in-frame beta chains. Entries are consolidated by CDR3 protein sequence, retaining the most common genes and DNA. The sample includes about 440,000 distinct CDR3 sequences, with roughly 15% observed a single time. The ten largest account for around 0.92% of the sample. The sequenced material came from blood, either unsorted or a sorted T cell fraction (not recorded which). These receptors all stem from a male donor with ankylosing spondylitis.

This clonotype was detected a few times. The chain uses TRBV15 and TRBJ1-1; D may be TRBD1 (6 bases). The V gene lost 1 base and the J gene lost 5 bases, with 14 bases spanning the gap. CDR3 size: 15 residues. Germline V CDR1 and CDR2: LNHNV, YYDKDF (reference sequence). In DNA, the CDR3 is TGTGCCACCAGCAGAGCCTCGACAGGCAAGACTGAAGCTTTCTTT. It specifies CATSRASTGKTEAFF.

This clonotype has just a few counts. The rearrangement links TRBV7-2 to TRBJ1-4; D unclear. CDR3 size: 16 residues. Looked up from germline, CDR1 is SGHTA and CDR2 is FQGNSA. The V gene lost 1 base and the J gene lost 5 bases, with 14 bases spanning the gap. Here the CDR3 DNA reads TGTGCCAGCAGCTTAGGAAGTGGGGTTTACAATGAAAAACTGTTTTTT. Protein sequence: CASSLGSGVYNEKLFF. Filled out from reference TRBV7-2 and TRBJ1-4, the complete variable domain reads GAGVSQSPSNKVTEKGKDVELRCDPISGHTALYWYRQSLGQGLEFLIYFQGNSAPDKSGLPSDRFSAERTGGSVSTLTIQRTQQEDSAVYLCASSLGSGVYNEKLFFGSGTQLSVL.

The genes are TRBV13 and TRBJ1-2; a weak D match, TRBD1 (5 bases). CDR3 size: 12 residues. The germline CDR1 and CDR2 sequences are PRHDT and FYEKMQ (reference sequence). Trimming removed 7 bases at V and 8 bases at J, with 14 bases between. CDR3 sequence reads: CASTFRDNGYTF. For the CDR3, the DNA is TGTGCCAGCACCTTCAGGGATAACGGCTACACCTTC.

This clonotype was seen at least ten times. The rearrangement uses TRBV4-1 and TRBJ1-3; no clear D gene. Germline loops: CDR1 MGHRA, CDR2 YSYEKL. The V and J ends lost 0 bases and 4 bases respectively, with 13 bases between them. The CDR3 has 16 residues. The DNA for the CDR3 is TGCGCCAGCAGCCAAGATGGAGGTGGAAAAGGAAACACCATATATTTT. Its protein product is CASSQDGGGKGNTIYF.

In its sample, this clonotype was seen a few times. The J gene is TRBJ2-5, the V gene TRBV11-3; maybe TRBD2 (7 bases). This CDR3 is built from 16 residues. Trimming shortened V by 2 bases and J by 4 bases, and 17 bases separated the two germline ends. CDR1 is SGHNT, CDR2 YENEEA, per germline. The CDR3 sequence is CASSLRAGAVGETQYF. DNA of the CDR3: TGTGCCAGCAGCTTAAGGGCGGGGGCCGTTGGAGAGACCCAGTACTTC. Variable domain in full (rest from reference TRBV11-3 and TRBJ2-5): EAGVVQSPRYKIIEKKQPVAFWCNPISGHNTLYWYLQNLGQGPELLIRYENEEAVDDSQLPKDRFSAERLKGVDSTLKIQPAELGDSAVYLCASSLRAGAVGETQYFGPGTRLLVL.

On this clonotype: Just one base apart from a much larger clone, this may be a read error. The V and J genes are TRBV11-2 and TRBJ1-1; TRBD1 matches at 7 bases. CDR3 length equals 17 residues. The germline gives CDR1 SGHAT, CDR2 FQNNGV. The CDR3 sequence: CASLGGRLNPDNTEAIF. The CDR3 coding sequence is TGTGCCAGCCTAGGGGGCAGACTCAATCCGGACAACACTGAAGCTATCTTT.

This sequence joins TRBV27 and TRBJ1-3; D uncertain. Trimming pared 3 bases from V and 11 bases from J, leaving 14 bases between. The CDR3 is made up of 13 amino acids. CDR1 and CDR2 from the germline V gene are MNHEY and SMNVEV (reference sequence). CDR3 protein: CASSFTVESPIYF. The CDR3, as DNA: TGTGCCAGCAGTTTTACAGTCGAAAGCCCCATATATTTT.

This clonotype was seen repeatedly, ten times or more. CDR3 in DNA: TGCAGCGTTGCGGCAGGGAAGACTGAAGCTTTCTTT. Protein sequence: CSVAAGKTEAFF. J is TRBJ1-1 and V is TRBV29-1; tentative D call: TRBD1 (5 bases). The germline V gene encodes CDR1 SQVTM and CDR2 ANQGSEA. The CDR3 runs 12 residues. V was trimmed by 4 bases and J by 5 bases, leaving 11 bases between them.

In its sample, this clonotype was seen a few times. The gene calls are TRBV12-3 or TRBV12-4 and TRBJ1-1; tentatively, D is TRBD1 (6 bases). The germline V and J ends were trimmed by 3 bases and 10 bases, with 21 bases remaining between them. The CDR3 totals 15 residues. CDR3 region: CASSFKSGGSGGAFF. The CDR3 region has the DNA TGTGCCAGCAGTTTTAAGTCGGGGGGCAGTGGAGGAGCTTTCTTT.

The chain has TRBV20-1 and TRBJ1-5; TRBD1 aligns across 9 bases. Germline CDR1 reads DFQATT; CDR2 reads SNEGSKA (reference sequence). This CDR3 region has 15 residues. DNA of the CDR3: TGCAGCACCGGGACAGGGTTTATGAGCAATCAGCCCCAGCATTTT. It is translated as CSTGTGFMSNQPQHF.

This clonotype was observed a few times. The chain couples TRBV5-6 to TRBJ2-1, with D possibly called TRBD1 or TRBD2 (5 bases each). The germline V gene encodes CDR1 SGHDT and CDR2 YYEEEE. There are 16 residues in the CDR3. Trimming removed 1 base from V and 1 base from J, with 12 bases in between. The CDR3 protein is CASSLFSGTSYNEQFF. CDR3 DNA sequence: TGTGCCAGCAGCTTGTTTTCAGGGACGTCCTACAATGAGCAGTTCTTC. Variable domain in full (rest from reference TRBV5-6 and TRBJ2-1): DAGVTQSPTHLIKTRGQQVTLRCSPKSGHDTVSWYQQALGQGPQFIFQYYEEEERQRGNFPDRFSGHQFPNYSSELNVNALLLGDSALYLCASSLFSGTSYNEQFFGPGTRLTVL.

As concerns this clonotype: An end of the junction differs from the germline gene, which may be a read error. The chain uses TRBV7-7 and TRBJ2-5; no firm D call. CDR3 length: 13 amino acids. The germline V gene encodes CDR1 SSHAT and CDR2 FNYEAQ (reference sequence). CDR3 coding DNA: TGTGCTAGCAGCTTAGTGATCCAAGAGACCCAGTACTTC. Translating it yields CASSLVIQETQYF. The whole variable domain, filled in from reference TRBV7-7 and TRBJ2-5, reads GAGVSQSPRYKVTKRGQDVTLRCDPISSHATLYWYQQALGQGPEFLTYFNYEAQPDKSGLPSDRFSAERPEGSISTLTIQRTEQRDSAMYRCASSLVIQETQYFGPGTRLLVL.

The rearrangement joins TRBV5-1 to TRBJ1-5; 8 bases fit TRBD1. V was pared by 4 bases and J by 6 bases, with 6 bases of the junction left unmatched. The CDR3 consists of 14 residues. Germline V gene lookup returns CDR1 SGHRS and CDR2 YFSETQ. This CDR3 reads CASSIAGGGQPQHF. The CDR3 DNA reads TGCGCCAGCAGCATTGCAGGGGGCGGTCAGCCCCAGCATTTT.

The rearrangement uses TRBV24-1 and TRBJ2-7; TRBD1 agrees at 8 bases. With 1 base clipped from V and 5 bases from J, the junction kept 24 bases outside the gene matches. Germline V CDR1 and CDR2: KGHDR, SFDVKD. This CDR3 is 21 amino acids long. CDR3 protein: CATSDFRRTGIKGGKMDEQYF. The CDR3 nucleotides are TGTGCCACCAGTGATTTTAGGAGGACAGGGATAAAGGGAGGTAAGATGGACGAGCAGTACTTC.

J is TRBJ1-1 and V is TRBV25-1, with a possible D match to TRBD1 (6 bases). V lost 6 bases to trimming and J lost 0 bases, with 11 bases between them. The CDR3 sequence is 14 residues long. Germline V lookup: CDR1 MGHDK, CDR2 SYGVNS. The CDR3 DNA sequence: TGTGCCAGCAGAGGACAGCTGATGAACACTGAAGCTTTCTTT. It yields the protein CASRGQLMNTEAFF.

This clonotype showed up many times. The J gene is TRBJ1-2, the V gene TRBV3-1, with 9 bases aligning to TRBD1. The V gene's germline CDR1 is LGHDT and CDR2 YNNKEL (reference sequence). The CDR3 runs 13 residues. The J segment lost 7 bases and the V segment lost 3 bases, leaving 3 bases of the junction unmatched. The CDR3 reads CASSQGQGGGYTF. The CDR3 region has the DNA TGTGCCAGCAGCCAGGGACAGGGTGGTGGCTACACCTTC.

This clonotype came up many times. The chain employs TRBV15 and TRBJ2-2, with TRBD1 as a possible D gene (6 bases). CDR1 is LNHNV, CDR2 YYDKDF, per germline (reference sequence). V was cut by 7 bases and J by 2 bases, with 17 bases left in between. The CDR3 loop spans 16 amino acids. The CDR3 loop is CATTNPKGGNTGELFF. CDR3 sequence (DNA): TGTGCCACCACCAACCCGAAAGGGGGTAACACCGGGGAGCTGTTTTTT.

The V call is TRBV5-4, the J call TRBJ2-2, with 10 bases lining up with TRBD2. The CDR3 covers 16 residues. V gave up 0 bases and J gave up 4 bases; unmatched junction bases: 3. Germline V lookup: CDR1 SGHNT, CDR2 YYREEE (reference sequence). CDR3 sequence reads: CASSLVIAGGTGELFF. The CDR3 DNA sequence: TGTGCCAGCAGCTTGGTTATAGCGGGAGGCACCGGGGAGCTGTTTTTT.

The sample holds many counts of this clonotype. The chain joins TRBV5-1 to TRBJ2-3, with no clear D. V gave up 4 bases and J gave up 2 bases, with 5 bases separating them. This CDR3 has 12 amino acids. Germline loops: CDR1 SGHRS, CDR2 YFSETQ. This chain's CDR3 is CASSGNTDTQYF. The DNA for the CDR3 is TGCGCCAGCAGCGGGAACACAGATACGCAGTATTTT.

This clonotype occurred a few times. This chain uses TRBV20-1 with TRBJ2-3, with 15 bases fitting TRBD2. V shed 1 base, J shed 3 bases, and the junction held 11 bases outside the gene matches. Germline V gene lookup returns CDR1 DFQATT and CDR2 SNEGSKA (reference sequence). The CDR3 length is 19 residues. CDR3 DNA sequence: TGCAGTGCTAGAGCCGGAAACGGACTAGCGGGGGGGAGGACAGATACGCAGTATTTT. The encoded protein is CSARAGNGLAGGRTDTQYF.

The chain couples TRBV19 to TRBJ1-5; the D is unclear. Trimming took 4 bases from V and 2 from J, leaving 6 bases between them. The CDR3 loop spans 13 amino acids. CDR1 LNHDA and CDR2 SQIVND come from the germline V gene (reference sequence). CDR3: CASSTVGNQPQHF. The CDR3 DNA sequence: TGTGCCAGTAGTACAGTGGGCAATCAGCCCCAGCATTTT.

The chain uses TRBV4-2 and TRBJ2-7; 11 bases agree with TRBD2. The length of the CDR3 is 16 residues. Trimming took 5 bases from V and 4 from J; bases not matched to a gene: 10. Germline V lookup: CDR1 LGHNA, CDR2 YNFKEQ. The CDR3 sequence is CASSAGSGLAEYEQYF. The CDR3 region has the DNA TGTGCCAGCAGCGCAGGATCGGGACTAGCGGAATACGAGCAGTACTTC.

This sequence joins TRBV30 and TRBJ2-2; D gene uncertain. The CDR3 has 13 residues. V lost 0 bases, J lost 4 bases, and 6 bases lay in between. Germline loops: CDR1 GTSNPN, CDR2 SVGIG (reference sequence). This chain's CDR3 is CAWSVKTTGELFF. In nucleotides, the CDR3 is TGTGCCTGGAGTGTAAAGACCACCGGGGAGCTGTTTTTT.

In its sample, this clonotype was seen a few times. J is TRBJ1-1 and V is TRBV27; TRBD1 aligns across 8 bases. V shed 4 bases and J 7 bases; nucleotides not matched to a gene: 14. Germline assignment: CDR1 MNHEY and CDR2 SMNVEV (reference sequence). CDR3 length: 16 amino acids. The CDR3 nucleotides read TGTGCCAGCAGTTCCGGACCCAGGGGGCGAGTGGATGAAGCTTTCTTT. It encodes CASSSGPRGRVDEAFF.

This clonotype was seen repeatedly, ten times or more. The CDR3 loop is CASSPNQGWTDTQYF. The CDR3 DNA reads as TGCGCCAGCAGCCCCAACCAGGGTTGGACAGATACGCAGTATTTT. The chain links TRBV5-1 to TRBJ2-3, with D perhaps matching TRBD1 (5 bases). The germline gives CDR1 SGHRS, CDR2 YFSETQ. V dropped 4 bases and J dropped 3 bases, with 15 bases sitting between them. The CDR3 has 15 residues.

V and J are TRBV28 and TRBJ2-3; no reliable D call. CDR3 length equals 12 residues. Trimming took off 6 bases at V and 5 bases at J, with 9 bases between the two ends. CDR1 is MDHEN and CDR2 is SYDVKM in the germline V gene. The CDR3 sequence is CASSNPVDTQYF. CDR3 in DNA: TGTGCCAGCAGCAATCCCGTAGATACGCAGTATTTT. Based on the CDR3 plus reference TRBV28 and TRBJ2-3, the full variable domain is DVKVTQSSRYLVKRTGEKVFLECVQDMDHENMFWYRQDPGLGLRLIYFSYDVKMKEKGDIPEGYSVSREKKERFSLILESASTNQTSMYLCASSNPVDTQYFGPGTRLTVL.

The chain is built from TRBV28 and TRBJ2-1, with 11 bases identical to TRBD1. V lost 3 bases to trimming and J lost 6 bases; unmatched junction nucleotides: 4. This CDR3 spans 15 amino acids. The germline gives CDR1 MDHEN, CDR2 SYDVKM. CDR3 sequence reads: CASSFSGTGGNEQFF. CDR3 nucleotides: TGTGCCAGCAGTTTTTCCGGGACAGGGGGCAATGAGCAGTTCTTC.